A selection of T cell receptor beta chains follows, all from one sample in a study of T cell repertoires in cytomegalovirus infection. TCRdb used MiXCR to reprocess the reads, holding one entry per CDR3 protein. The sample lists 680,000 or so distinct CDR3 sequences; roughly 35% were seen once. The sequenced sample was PBMCs. The receptors were gathered from a human donor in good health (CMV status not recorded). Some clones in this sample may be carry-over from other donors' samples. Each CDR3 is given with its conserved first and last residue. The D gene is left open where the match is weak. Some rows have no size entry. The others give once, few or many, or a class for an expanded clone.

clone_size j_call d_call v_call cdr3_aa cdr3_nt
few TRBJ1-6 . TRBV6-8 CASGASSSYNSPLHF TGTGCCAGCGGGGCTTCTAGCTCCTATAATTCACCCCTCCACTTT
many TRBJ2-5 . TRBV7-9 CASSQPVEARETQYF TGTGCCAGCAGCCAACCCGTGGAGGCTAGAGAGACCCAGTACTTC
. TRBJ2-5 TRBD2 TRBV19 CASSIETSGTQTQYF TGTGCCAGTAGTATAGAGACTAGCGGGACGCAGACCCAGTACTTC
. TRBJ2-1 TRBD2 TRBV4-2 CASSHSGTRTYNEQFF TGTGCCAGCAGCCATTCCGGGACTAGAACCTACAATGAGCAGTTCTTC
few TRBJ2-6 TRBD2 TRBV29-1 CSVTNTSGSPSGANVLTF TGCAGCGTTACTAATACTAGCGGGAGCCCGTCTGGGGCCAACGTCCTGACTTTC
. TRBJ2-7 TRBD1 TRBV7-9 CASSLGAGGLSYEQYF TGTGCCAGCAGCTTAGGGGCAGGGGGTTTATCCTACGAGCAGTACTTC
few TRBJ2-5 . TRBV15 CATARGQETQYF TGTGCCACAGCCAGGGGTCAAGAGACCCAGTACTTC
. TRBJ2-7 . TRBV20-1 CSARGVGEQYF TGCAGTGCTAGAGGGGTAGGCGAGCAGTACTTC
many TRBJ1-1 . TRBV7-9 CASSPRGGRRNTEAFF TGTGCCAGCAGCCCCCGGGGAGGGAGGAGGAACACTGAAGCTTTCTTT
. TRBJ1-5 . TRBV7-9 CASSPYGDVTQPQHF TGTGCCAGCAGCCCGTATGGAGACGTCACTCAGCCCCAGCATTTT
once TRBJ2-1 TRBD2 TRBV11-3 CASSLGSGGVAEQFF TGTGCCAGCAGCTTAGGCTCGGGGGGAGTTGCTGAGCAGTTCTTC
. TRBJ2-1 . TRBV6-1 CASRLAWVYNEQFF TGTGCCAGCCGGCTAGCCTGGGTTTACAATGAGCAGTTCTTC
once TRBJ2-1 TRBD1 TRBV7-6 CASSSGQGAGSGYNEQFF TGTGCCAGCAGCTCCGGACAGGGGGCTGGCTCTGGCTACAATGAGCAGTTCTTC